Each of the 10 T cell receptor beta chains below was sequenced from the same sample in a study of T-cell memory formation after mild COVID-19. MiXCR was run by TCRdb on the 5' RACE reads, yielding one entry per CDR3 protein. The sample records about 470,000 distinct CDR3 sequences, 15% to 20% being singletons. The specimen was PBMCs or a T cell subset sorted from them (not recorded which). Receptors were obtained from an adult woman who had mild COVID-19 (a few samples of this study predate the infection). Cell type and time point are not known.

V and J are TRBV7-3 and TRBJ2-2; 7 bases are shared with TRBD2. V lost 5 bases, J lost 2 bases, and 5 bases stayed unmatched. CDR1 and CDR2 (germline): SGHTA, FQGTGA. CDR3 length: 15 residues. The CDR3 spells CASSNAGANTGELFF. The CDR3 nucleotides read TGTGCCAGCAGCAACGCGGGAGCAAACACCGGGGAGCTGTTTTTT. Combining the CDR3 with reference TRBV7-3 and TRBJ2-2 gives the whole variable domain GAGVSQTPSNKVTEKGKYVELRCDPISGHTALYWYRQSLGQGPEFLIYFQGTGAADDSGLPNDRFFAVRPEGSVSTLKIQRTERGDSAVYLCASSNAGANTGELFFGEGSRLTVL.

This clonotype was recorded a few times. This sequence joins TRBV18 and TRBJ1-4, with a tentative D call TRBD1 (5 bases). Per germline, CDR1 KGHSH and CDR2 LQKENI. CDR3 length: 14 amino acids. Trimming stripped 3 bases from V and 7 bases from J, with 12 bases between. The CDR3 bases are TGTGCCAGCTCACCGGATAAAAGGGGTGAAAAACTGTTTTTT. Encoded protein: CASSPDKRGEKLFF.

This clonotype was found a few times. The chain uses TRBV13 and TRBJ2-6; no clear D. Trimming took 2 bases from V and 3 from J, leaving 14 bases between them. CDR3 length: 17 amino acids. Germline lookup yields CDR1 PRHDT and CDR2 FYEKMQ (reference sequence). The CDR3 DNA follows: TGTGCCAGCAGCTTACCCGGTCGAGAGTATGGGGCCAACGTCCTGACTTTC. This codes for CASSLPGREYGANVLTF.

This clonotype has a handful of counts. The chain carries TRBV7-9 and TRBJ2-2, with D perhaps TRBD1 (5 bases). V lost 7 bases, J lost 14 bases, and 20 bases lay in between. The length of the CDR3 is 13 residues. Germline loops: CDR1 SEHNR, CDR2 FQNEAQ (reference sequence). The CDR3: CASTLHPHTGLFF. CDR3 nucleotides: TGTGCCAGCACCCTCCATCCGCATACAGGACTGTTTTTT.

This clonotype was counted a few times. The CDR3 DNA follows: TGTGCCAGCAGTCCAGGGAGTTCCACTGAAGCTTTCTTT. The encoded protein is CASSPGSSTEAFF. The rearrangement links TRBV6-1 to TRBJ1-1; D is possibly TRBD1 (5 bases). This CDR3 comprises 13 residues. V lost 5 bases, J lost 4 bases, and 11 bases lay in between. The V gene's germline CDR1 is MNHNS and CDR2 SASEGT.

This clonotype showed up just a few times. This rearrangement joins TRBV5-4 to TRBJ1-4; 9 bases match TRBD1. This CDR3 has 15 residues. CDR1 is SGHNT, CDR2 YYREEE, per germline (reference sequence). V shed 4 bases and J 6 bases; nucleotides not matched to a gene: 7. The CDR3 DNA is TGTGCCAGCAGCGACCCGGGACAGGGTGATGAAAAACTGTTTTTT. Its translation is CASSDPGQGDEKLFF.

This clonotype was seen only a few times. The rearrangement links TRBV2 to TRBJ2-7; a possible D gene is TRBD1 (6 bases). V lost 0 bases and J 0 bases, leaving 15 bases between the germline ends. CDR3 length equals 17 residues. The germline gives CDR1 SNHLY, CDR2 FYNNEI. In nucleotides, the CDR3 is TGTGCCAGCAGTGAAGCCTCTACAGGGCCAGTCTCCTACGAGCAGTACTTC. Its protein product is CASSEASTGPVSYEQYF.

This clonotype was observed a few times. This chain joins TRBV11-2 and TRBJ2-3; the D gene could be TRBD1 or TRBD2 (7 bases each). Trimming took 5 bases from V and 3 from J, leaving 18 bases between them. Germline assignment: CDR1 SGHAT and CDR2 FQNNGV. The CDR3 loop spans 16 amino acids. This chain's CDR3 is CASSARQGGSTDTQYF. CDR3 DNA sequence: TGTGCCAGCAGCGCACGACAGGGAGGGTCTACAGATACGCAGTATTTT.

The V and J genes are TRBV7-9 and TRBJ2-3; 12 nucleotides line up with TRBD2. The CDR3 spans 19 residues. Losses at the gene ends were 4 bases for V and 2 bases for J; bases not matched to a gene: 13. Germline lookup yields CDR1 SEHNR and CDR2 FQNEAQ (reference sequence). The CDR3 reads CASSSPPLAGGPITDTQYF. In DNA form, the CDR3 reads TGTGCCAGCAGCTCCCCCCCCCTAGCGGGGGGGCCAATCACAGATACGCAGTATTTT. Drawing the rest from reference TRBV7-9 and TRBJ2-3, the complete variable domain is DTGVSQNPRHKITKRGQNVTFRCDPISEHNRLYWYRQTLGQGPEFLTYFQNEAQLEKSRLLSDRFSAERPKGSFSTLEIQRTEQGDSAMYLCASSSPPLAGGPITDTQYFGPGTRLTVL.

The chain links TRBV6-6 to TRBJ1-1, with TRBD1 matching 8 bases. Germline V gene lookup returns CDR1 MNHNY and CDR2 SVGAGI (reference sequence). With V trimmed by 4 bases and J by 4 bases, 8 bases remained unmatched. CDR3 length equals 15 residues. CDR3 nucleotide sequence: TGTGCCAGCAGTTGGGGGGACAGGAGGAGCACTGAAGCTTTCTTT. Translating gives CASSWGDRRSTEAFF.